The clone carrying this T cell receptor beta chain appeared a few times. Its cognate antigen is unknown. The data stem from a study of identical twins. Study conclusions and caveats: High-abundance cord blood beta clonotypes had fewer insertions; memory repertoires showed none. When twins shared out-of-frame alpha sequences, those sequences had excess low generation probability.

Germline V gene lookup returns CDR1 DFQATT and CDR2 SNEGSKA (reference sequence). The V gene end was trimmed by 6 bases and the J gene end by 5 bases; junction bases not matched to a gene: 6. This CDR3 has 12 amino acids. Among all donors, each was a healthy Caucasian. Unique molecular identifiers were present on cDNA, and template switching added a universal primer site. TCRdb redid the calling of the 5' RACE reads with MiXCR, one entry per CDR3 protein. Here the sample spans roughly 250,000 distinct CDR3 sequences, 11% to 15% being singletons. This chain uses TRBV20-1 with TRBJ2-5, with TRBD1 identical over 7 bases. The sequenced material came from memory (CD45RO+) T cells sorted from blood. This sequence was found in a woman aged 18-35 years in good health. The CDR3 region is CSATDRAETQYF. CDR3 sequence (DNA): TGCAGTGCCACAGACAGGGCTGAGACCCAGTACTTC.